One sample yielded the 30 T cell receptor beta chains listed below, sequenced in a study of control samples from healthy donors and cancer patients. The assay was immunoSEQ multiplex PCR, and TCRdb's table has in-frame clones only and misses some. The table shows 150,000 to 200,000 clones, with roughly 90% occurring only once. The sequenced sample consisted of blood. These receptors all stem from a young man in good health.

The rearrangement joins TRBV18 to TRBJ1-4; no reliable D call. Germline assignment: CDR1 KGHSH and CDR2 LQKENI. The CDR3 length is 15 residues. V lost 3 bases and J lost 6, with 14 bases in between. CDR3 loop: CASSPVVGLHEKLFF. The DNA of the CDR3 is TGTGCCAGCTCACCGGTCGTAGGGCTTCATGAAAAACTGTTTTTT.

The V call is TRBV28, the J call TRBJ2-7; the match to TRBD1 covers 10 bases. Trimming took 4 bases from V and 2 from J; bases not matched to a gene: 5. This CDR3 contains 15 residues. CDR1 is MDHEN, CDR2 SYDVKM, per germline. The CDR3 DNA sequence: TGTGCCAGCAGTTCGCCGGGACAGGGGCCCTACGAGCAGTACTTC. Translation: CASSSPGQGPYEQYF. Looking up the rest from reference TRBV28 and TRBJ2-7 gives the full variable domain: DVKVTQSSRYLVKRTGEKVFLECVQDMDHENMFWYRQDPGLGLRLIYFSYDVKMKEKGDIPEGYSVSREKKERFSLILESASTNQTSMYLCASSSPGQGPYEQYFGPGTRLTVT.

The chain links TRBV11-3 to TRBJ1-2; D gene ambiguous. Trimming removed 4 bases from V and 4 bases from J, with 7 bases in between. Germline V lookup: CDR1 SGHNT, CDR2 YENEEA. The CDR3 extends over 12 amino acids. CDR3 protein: CASSSGGYGYTF. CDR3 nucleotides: TGTGCCAGCAGCTCGGGAGGCTATGGCTACACCTTC.

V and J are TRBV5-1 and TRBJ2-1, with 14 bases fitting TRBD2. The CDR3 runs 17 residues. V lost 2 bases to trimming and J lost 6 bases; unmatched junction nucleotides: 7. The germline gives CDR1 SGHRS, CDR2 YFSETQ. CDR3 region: CASSFPQGLAGVNEQFF. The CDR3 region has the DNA TGCGCCAGCAGCTTCCCTCAGGGACTAGCGGGGGTCAATGAGCAGTTCTTC.

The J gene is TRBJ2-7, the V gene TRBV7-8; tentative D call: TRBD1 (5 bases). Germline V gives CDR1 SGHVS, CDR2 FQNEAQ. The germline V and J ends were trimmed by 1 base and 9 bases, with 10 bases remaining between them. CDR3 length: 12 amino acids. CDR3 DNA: TGTGCCAGCAGCTTAGACCAGGGCGGGCAGTACTTC. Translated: CASSLDQGGQYF.

The DNA of the CDR3 is TGCGCCAGCAGTCAACGGCCAGGGGGCGAGGTAAACACTGAAGCTTTCTTT. It specifies CASSQRPGGEVNTEAFF. The chain couples TRBV23-1 to TRBJ1-1, with 8 bases lining up with TRBD1. TRBV23-1 belongs to the ORF category, with a function that is uncertain. V was clipped by 2 bases and J by 2 bases; unmatched bases: 10. CDR3 length: 17 amino acids.

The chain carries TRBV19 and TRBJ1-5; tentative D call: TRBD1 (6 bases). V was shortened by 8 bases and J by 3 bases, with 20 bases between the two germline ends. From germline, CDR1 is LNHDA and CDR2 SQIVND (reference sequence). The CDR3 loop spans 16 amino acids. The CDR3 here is CASREESRGYNQPQHF. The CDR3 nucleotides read TGTGCCAGTCGTGAAGAGTCCAGGGGATACAATCAGCCCCAGCATTTT.

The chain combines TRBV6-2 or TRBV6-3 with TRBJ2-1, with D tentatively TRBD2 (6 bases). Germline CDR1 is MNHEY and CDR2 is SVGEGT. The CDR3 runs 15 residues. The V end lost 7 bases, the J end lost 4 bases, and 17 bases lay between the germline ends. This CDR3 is CASNPLADSYNEQFF. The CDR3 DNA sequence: TGTGCCAGCAACCCCTTAGCGGACTCTTACAATGAGCAGTTCTTC.

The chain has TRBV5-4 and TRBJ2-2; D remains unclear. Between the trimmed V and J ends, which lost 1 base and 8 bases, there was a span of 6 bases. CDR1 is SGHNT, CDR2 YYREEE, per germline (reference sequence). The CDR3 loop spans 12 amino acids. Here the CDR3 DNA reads TGTGCCAGCAGCTTGTCTAATGGGGAGCTGTTTTTT. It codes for CASSLSNGELFF.

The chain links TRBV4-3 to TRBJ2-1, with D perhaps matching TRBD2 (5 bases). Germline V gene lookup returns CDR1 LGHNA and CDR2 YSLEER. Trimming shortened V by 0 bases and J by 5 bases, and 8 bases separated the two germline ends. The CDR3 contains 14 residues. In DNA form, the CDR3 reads TGCGCCAGCAGCCAAGAGATAGCGAACAATGAGCAGTTCTTC. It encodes CASSQEIANNEQFF.

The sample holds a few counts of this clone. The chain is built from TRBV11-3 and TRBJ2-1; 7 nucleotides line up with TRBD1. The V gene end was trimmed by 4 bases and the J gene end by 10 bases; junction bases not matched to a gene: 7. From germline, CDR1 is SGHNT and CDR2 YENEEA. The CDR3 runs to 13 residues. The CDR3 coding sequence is TGTGCCAGCAGCTACAGACAGGGCGGGGAGCAGTTCTTC. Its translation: CASSYRQGGEQFF.

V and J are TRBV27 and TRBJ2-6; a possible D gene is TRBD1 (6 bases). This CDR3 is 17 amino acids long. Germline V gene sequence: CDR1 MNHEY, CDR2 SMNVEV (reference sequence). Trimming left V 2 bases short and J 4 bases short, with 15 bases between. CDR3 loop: CASSLDPRGLGANVLTF. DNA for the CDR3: TGTGCCAGCAGTTTAGATCCCAGGGGATTGGGGGCCAACGTCCTGACTTTC. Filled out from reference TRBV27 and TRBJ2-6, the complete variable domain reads EAQVTQNPRYLITVTGKKLTVTCSQNMNHEYMSWYRQDPGLGLRQIYYSMNVEVTDKGDVPEGYKVSRKEKRNFPLILESPSPNQTSLYFCASSLDPRGLGANVLTFGAGSRLTVL.

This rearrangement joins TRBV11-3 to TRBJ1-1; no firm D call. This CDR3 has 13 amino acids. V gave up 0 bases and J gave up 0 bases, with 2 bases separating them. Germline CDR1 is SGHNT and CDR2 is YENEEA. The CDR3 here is CASSLEVNTEAFF. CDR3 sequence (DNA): TGTGCCAGCAGCTTAGAGGTGAACACTGAAGCTTTCTTT.

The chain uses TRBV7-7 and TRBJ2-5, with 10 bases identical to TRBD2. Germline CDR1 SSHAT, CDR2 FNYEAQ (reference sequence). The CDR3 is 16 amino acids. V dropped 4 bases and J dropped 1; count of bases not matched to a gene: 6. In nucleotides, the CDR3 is TGTGCCAGCAGCTCCCTAGCGGGGGCTATCCAAGAGACCCAGTACTTC. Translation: CASSSLAGAIQETQYF. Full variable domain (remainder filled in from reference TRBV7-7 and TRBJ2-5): GAGVSQSPRYKVTKRGQDVTLRCDPISSHATLYWYQQALGQGPEFLTYFNYEAQPDKSGLPSDRFSAERPEGSISTLTIQRTEQRDSAMYRCASSSLAGAIQETQYFGPGTRLLVL.

The CDR3 sequence is CASSLHDSNQPQHF. CDR3 DNA sequence: TGTGCCAGCAGCTTACACGATAGCAATCAGCCCCAGCATTTT. The rearrangement uses TRBV7-9 and TRBJ1-5; no clear D. Deletions cut 2 bases from V and 0 bases from J, with 5 bases between. Germline assignment: CDR1 SEHNR and CDR2 FQNEAQ (reference sequence). There are 14 residues in the CDR3.

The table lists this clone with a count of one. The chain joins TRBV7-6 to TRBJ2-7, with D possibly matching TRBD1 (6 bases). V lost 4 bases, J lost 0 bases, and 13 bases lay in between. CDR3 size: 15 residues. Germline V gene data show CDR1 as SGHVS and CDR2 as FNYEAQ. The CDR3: CASSSRRDTSYEQYF. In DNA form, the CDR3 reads TGTGCCAGCAGCTCTCGCCGGGACACCTCCTACGAGCAGTACTTC.

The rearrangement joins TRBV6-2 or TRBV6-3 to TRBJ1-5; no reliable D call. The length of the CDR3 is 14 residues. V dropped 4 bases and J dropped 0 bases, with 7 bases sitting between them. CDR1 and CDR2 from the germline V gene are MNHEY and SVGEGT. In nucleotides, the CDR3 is TGTGCCAGCAGTTCCCTCCATAGCAATCAGCCCCAGCATTTT. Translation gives CASSSLHSNQPQHF.

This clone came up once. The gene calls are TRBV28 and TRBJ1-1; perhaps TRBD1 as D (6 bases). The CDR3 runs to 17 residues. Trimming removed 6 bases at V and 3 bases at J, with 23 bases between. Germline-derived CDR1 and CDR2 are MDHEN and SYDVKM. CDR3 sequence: CASSGYRDWFSDTEAFF. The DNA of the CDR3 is TGTGCCAGCAGCGGCTACAGGGATTGGTTTTCGGACACTGAAGCTTTCTTT.

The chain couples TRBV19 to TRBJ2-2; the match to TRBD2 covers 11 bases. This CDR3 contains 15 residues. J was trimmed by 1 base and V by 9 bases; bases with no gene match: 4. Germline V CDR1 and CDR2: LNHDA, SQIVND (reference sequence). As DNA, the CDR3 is TGTGCCAGGTCTAGCGGGAGGCTGAACACCGGGGAGCTGTTTTTT. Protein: CARSSGRLNTGELFF.

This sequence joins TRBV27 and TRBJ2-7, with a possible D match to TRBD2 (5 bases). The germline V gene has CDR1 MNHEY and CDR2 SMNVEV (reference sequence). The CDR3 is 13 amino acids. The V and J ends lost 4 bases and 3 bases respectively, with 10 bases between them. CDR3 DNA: TGTGCCAGCAGTTCCGGGGATTACTACGAGCAGTACTTC. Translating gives CASSSGDYYEQYF.

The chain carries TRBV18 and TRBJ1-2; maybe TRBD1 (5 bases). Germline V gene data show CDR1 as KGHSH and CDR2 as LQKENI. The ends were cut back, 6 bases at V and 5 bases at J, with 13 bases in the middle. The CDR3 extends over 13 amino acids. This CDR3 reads CASSLTEEYGYTF. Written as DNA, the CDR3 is TGTGCCAGCTCTCTGACAGAGGAGTATGGCTACACCTTC.

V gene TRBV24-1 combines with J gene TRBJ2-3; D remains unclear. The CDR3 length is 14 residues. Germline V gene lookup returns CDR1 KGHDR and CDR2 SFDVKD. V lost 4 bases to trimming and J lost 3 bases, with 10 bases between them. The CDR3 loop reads CATSDPDGTDTQYF. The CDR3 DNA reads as TGTGCCACCAGTGACCCGGACGGAACAGATACGCAGTATTTT.

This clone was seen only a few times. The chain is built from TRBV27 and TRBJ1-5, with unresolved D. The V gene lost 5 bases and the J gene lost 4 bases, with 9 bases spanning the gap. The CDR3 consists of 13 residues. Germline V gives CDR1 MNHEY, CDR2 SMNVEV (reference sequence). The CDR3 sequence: CASSPDPNQPQHF. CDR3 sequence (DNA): TGTGCCAGCAGTCCGGACCCTAATCAGCCCCAGCATTTT.

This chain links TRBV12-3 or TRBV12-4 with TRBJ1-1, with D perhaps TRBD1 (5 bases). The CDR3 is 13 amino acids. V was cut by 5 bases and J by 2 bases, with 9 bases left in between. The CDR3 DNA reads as TGTGCCAGCAGTGCCACAGGAAACACTGAAGCTTTCTTT. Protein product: CASSATGNTEAFF.

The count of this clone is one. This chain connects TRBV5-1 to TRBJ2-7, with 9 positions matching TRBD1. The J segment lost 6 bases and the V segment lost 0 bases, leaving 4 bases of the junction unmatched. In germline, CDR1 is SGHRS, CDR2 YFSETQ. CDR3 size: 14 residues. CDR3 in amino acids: CASSLVGTGLEQYF. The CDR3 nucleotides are TGCGCCAGCAGCTTGGTTGGGACAGGGCTCGAGCAGTACTTC.

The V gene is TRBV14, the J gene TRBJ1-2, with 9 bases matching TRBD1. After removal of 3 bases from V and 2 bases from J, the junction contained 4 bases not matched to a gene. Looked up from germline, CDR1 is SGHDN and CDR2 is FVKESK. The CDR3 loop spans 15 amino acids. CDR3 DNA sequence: TGTGCCAGCAGCCAGGGGACAGGGAAGAACTATGGCTACACCTTC. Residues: CASSQGTGKNYGYTF. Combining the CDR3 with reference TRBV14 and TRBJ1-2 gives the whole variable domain EAGVTQFPSHSVIEKGQTVTLRCDPISGHDNLYWYRRVMGKEIKFLLHFVKESKQDESGMPNNRFLAERTGGTYSTLKVQPAELEDSGVYFCASSQGTGKNYGYTFGSGTRLTVV.

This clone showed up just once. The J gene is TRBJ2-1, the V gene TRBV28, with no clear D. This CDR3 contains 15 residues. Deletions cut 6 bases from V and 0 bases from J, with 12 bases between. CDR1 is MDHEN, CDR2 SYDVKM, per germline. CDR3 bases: TGTGCCAGCAGCCCAGGTGAAGCCTCCTACAATGAGCAGTTCTTC. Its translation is CASSPGEASYNEQFF.

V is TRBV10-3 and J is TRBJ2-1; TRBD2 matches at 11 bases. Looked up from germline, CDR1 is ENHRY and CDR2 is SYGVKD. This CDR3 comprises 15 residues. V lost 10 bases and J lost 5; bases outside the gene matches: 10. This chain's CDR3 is CASRQLAGENNEQFF. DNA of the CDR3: TGTGCCAGCCGCCAACTAGCGGGAGAGAACAATGAGCAGTTCTTC.

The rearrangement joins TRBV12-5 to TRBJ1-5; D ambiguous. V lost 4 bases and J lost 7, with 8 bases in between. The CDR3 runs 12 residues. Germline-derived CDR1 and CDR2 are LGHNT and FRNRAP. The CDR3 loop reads CASGSGYQPQHF. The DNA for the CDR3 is TGTGCTAGTGGTTCGGGGTACCAGCCCCAGCATTTT.

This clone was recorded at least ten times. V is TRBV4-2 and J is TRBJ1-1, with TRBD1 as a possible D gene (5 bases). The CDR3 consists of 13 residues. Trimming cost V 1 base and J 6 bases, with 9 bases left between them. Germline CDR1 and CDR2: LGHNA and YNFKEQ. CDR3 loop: CASSQVGTAEAFF. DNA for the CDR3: TGTGCCAGCAGCCAAGTGGGGACCGCTGAAGCTTTCTTT.